These T cell receptor beta chains were read from a single sample in a study of CD4 T cells in relation to SARS-CoV-2 and coronaviruses. The repertoire was sequenced with immunoSEQ multiplex PCR; TCRdb's copy has only in-frame clones and lacks some. In the table there are 35,000 to 45,000 clones, approximately 83% of which are singletons. These receptors have no known antigen. The specimen was naive CD4+ T cells from PBMCs, cultured in vitro. These receptors were collected from an adult with COVID-19. Each CDR3 is given with its conserved first and last residue. Fields, in order: V gene, CDR3 protein.

v_gene: TRBV29-1
CDR3aa: CSADGQNYGYTF

v_gene: TRBV30
CDR3aa: CAWSERWGGETQYF

v_gene: TRBV18
CDR3aa: CASLQTDPNYGYTF

v_gene: TRBV7-9
CDR3aa: CASSLTGGAYEQYF

v_gene: TRBV11-3
CDR3aa: CASSLTGTTDTQYF

v_gene: TRBV27
CDR3aa: CASSLSGSPYNEQFF

v_gene: TRBV2
CDR3aa: CASTERPAKNIQYF

v_gene: TRBV9
CDR3aa: CASSATSGNTGELFF

v_gene: TRBV4-2
CDR3aa: CASSQGLAGVNPGEQFF

v_gene: TRBV6-2/TRBV6-3
CDR3aa: CASSYGQAAYNEQFF

v_gene: TRBV10-3
CDR3aa: CAISGDREFEVSQPQHF

v_gene: TRBV27
CDR3aa: CASSYPPRADTEAFF

v_gene: TRBV6-5
CDR3aa: CASSYSEARGNTIYF

v_gene: TRBV7-9
CDR3aa: CASSLSLAGATDTQYF

v_gene: TRBV11-2
CDR3aa: CASRGATDYNEQFF

v_gene: TRBV7-2
CDR3aa: CASRNGQVEAFF

v_gene: TRBV5-4
CDR3aa: CASSLDIGTGITEAFF

v_gene: TRBV10-3
CDR3aa: CAISDETGGLIEQFF